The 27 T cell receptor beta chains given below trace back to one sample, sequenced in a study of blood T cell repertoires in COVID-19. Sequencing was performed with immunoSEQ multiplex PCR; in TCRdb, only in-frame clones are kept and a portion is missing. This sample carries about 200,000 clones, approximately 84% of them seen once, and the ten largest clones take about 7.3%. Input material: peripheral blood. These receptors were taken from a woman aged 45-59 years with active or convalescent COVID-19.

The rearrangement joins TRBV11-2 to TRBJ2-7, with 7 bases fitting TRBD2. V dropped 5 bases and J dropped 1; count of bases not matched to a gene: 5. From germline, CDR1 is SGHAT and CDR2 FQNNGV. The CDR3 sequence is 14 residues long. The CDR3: CASSPGGMSYEQYF. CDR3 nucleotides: TGTGCCAGCAGCCCGGGGGGTATGTCCTACGAGCAGTACTTC. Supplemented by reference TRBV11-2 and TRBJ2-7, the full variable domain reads EAGVAQSPRYKIIEKRQSVAFWCNPISGHATLYWYQQILGQGPKLLIQFQNNGVVDDSQLPKDRFSAERLKGVDSTLKIQPAKLEDSAVYLCASSPGGMSYEQYFGPGTRLTVT.

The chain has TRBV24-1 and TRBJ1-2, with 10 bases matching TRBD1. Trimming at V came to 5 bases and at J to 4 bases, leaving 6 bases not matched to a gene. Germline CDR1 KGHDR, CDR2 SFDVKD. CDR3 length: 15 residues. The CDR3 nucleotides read TGTGCCACCAGTGGCTCCGGGACAGGGGCCTATGGCTACACCTTC. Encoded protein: CATSGSGTGAYGYTF.

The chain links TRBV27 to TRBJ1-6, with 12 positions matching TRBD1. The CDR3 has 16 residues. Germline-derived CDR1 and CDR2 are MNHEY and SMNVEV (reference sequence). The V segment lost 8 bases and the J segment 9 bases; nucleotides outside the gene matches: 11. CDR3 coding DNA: TGTGCCAGCTGCCGACGGGACAGGGGGCCTGGTTCACCCCTCCACTTT. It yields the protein CASCRRDRGPGSPLHF.

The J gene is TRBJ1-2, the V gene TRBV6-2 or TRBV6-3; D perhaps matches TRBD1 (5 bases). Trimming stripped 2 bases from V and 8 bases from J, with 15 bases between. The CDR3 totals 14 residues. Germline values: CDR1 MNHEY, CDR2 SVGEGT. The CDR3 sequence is CASSYDSWLWGYTF. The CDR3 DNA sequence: TGTGCCAGCAGTTACGACAGTTGGCTTTGGGGCTACACCTTC.

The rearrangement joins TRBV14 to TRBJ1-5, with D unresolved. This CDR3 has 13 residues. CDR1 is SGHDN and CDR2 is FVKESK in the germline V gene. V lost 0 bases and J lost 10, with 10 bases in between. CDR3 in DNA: TGTGCCAGCAGCCAAGAGTGGCGGGGTCCCCAGCATTTT. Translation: CASSQEWRGPQHF.

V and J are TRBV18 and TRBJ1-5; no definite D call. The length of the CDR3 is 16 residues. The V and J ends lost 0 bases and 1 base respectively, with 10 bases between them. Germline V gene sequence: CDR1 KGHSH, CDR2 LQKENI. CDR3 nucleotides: TGTGCCAGCTCACCACCGGGCTTCAGAAGCAATCAGCCCCAGCATTTT. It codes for CASSPPGFRSNQPQHF.

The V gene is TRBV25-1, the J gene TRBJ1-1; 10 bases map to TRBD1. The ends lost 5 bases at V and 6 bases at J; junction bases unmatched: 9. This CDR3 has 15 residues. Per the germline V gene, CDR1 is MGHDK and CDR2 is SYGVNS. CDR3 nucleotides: TGTGCCAGCAGTCCGCGACAGGGGGCGCGGGCTGAAGCTTTCTTT. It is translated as CASSPRQGARAEAFF.

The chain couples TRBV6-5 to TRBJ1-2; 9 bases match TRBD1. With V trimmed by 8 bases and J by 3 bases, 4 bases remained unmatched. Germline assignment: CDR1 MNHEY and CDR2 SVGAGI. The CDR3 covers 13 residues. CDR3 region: CASPGQGHYGYTF. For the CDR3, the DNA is TGTGCCAGCCCGGGACAGGGTCACTATGGCTACACCTTC.

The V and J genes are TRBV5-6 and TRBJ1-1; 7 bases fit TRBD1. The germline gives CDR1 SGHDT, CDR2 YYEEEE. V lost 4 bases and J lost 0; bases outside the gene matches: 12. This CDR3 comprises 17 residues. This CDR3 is CASSAPGQRIMNTEAFF. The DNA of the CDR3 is TGTGCCAGCAGCGCCCCGGGACAGAGAATAATGAACACTGAAGCTTTCTTT.

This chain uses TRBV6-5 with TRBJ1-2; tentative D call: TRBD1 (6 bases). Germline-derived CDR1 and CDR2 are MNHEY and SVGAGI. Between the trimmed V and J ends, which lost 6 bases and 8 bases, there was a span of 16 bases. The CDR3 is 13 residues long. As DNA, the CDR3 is TGTGCCAGCAGCTTCGGACAGAGTCTGGGCTACACCTTC. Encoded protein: CASSFGQSLGYTF.

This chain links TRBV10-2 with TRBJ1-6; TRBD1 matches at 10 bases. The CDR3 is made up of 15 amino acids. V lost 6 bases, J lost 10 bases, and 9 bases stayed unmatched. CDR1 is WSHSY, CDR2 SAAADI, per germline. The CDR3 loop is CASRSGTGAISPLHF. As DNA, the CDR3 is TGCGCCAGCAGGTCCGGGACAGGGGCTATCTCACCCCTCCACTTT.

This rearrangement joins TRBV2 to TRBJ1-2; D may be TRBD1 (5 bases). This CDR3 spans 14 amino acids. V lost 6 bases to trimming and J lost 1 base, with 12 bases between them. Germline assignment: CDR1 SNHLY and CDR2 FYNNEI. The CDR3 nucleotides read TGTGCCAGCAGAGCGGGACGGAGTAACTATGGCTACACCTTC. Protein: CASRAGRSNYGYTF.

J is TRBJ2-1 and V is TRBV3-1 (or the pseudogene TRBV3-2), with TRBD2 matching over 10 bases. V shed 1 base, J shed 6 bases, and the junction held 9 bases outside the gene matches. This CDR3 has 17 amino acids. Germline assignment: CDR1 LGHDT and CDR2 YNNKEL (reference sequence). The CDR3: CASSQVRASGSGNEQFF. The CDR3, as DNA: TGTGCCAGCAGCCAAGTGCGGGCTAGCGGGAGTGGCAATGAGCAGTTCTTC.

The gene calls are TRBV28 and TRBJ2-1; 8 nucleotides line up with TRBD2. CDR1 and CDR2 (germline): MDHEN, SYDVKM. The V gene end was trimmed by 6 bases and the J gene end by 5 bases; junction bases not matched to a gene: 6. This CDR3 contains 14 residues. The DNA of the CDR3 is TGTGCCAGCAGGGGTAGCGGGGAAAACAATGAGCAGTTCTTC. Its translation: CASRGSGENNEQFF.

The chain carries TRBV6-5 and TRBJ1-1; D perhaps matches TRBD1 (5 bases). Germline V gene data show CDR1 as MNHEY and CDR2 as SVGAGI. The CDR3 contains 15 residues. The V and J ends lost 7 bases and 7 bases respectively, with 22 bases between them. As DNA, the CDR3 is TGTGCCAGCACTTCTTCCCGGGCAGGGCGCTTTGAAGCTTTCTTT. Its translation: CASTSSRAGRFEAFF.

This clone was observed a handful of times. CDR3 coding DNA: TGTGCCAGCAGCCTGGGGACAGGGATGGTAGAAGGCTACACCTTC. Protein: CASSLGTGMVEGYTF. The chain is built from TRBV3-1 (or the pseudogene TRBV3-2) and TRBJ1-2, with 9 bases matching TRBD1. Germline V gene lookup returns CDR1 LGHDT and CDR2 YNNKEL (reference sequence). Unmatched junction bases numbered 11, after V lost 4 bases and J lost 8 bases. CDR3 length: 15 residues.

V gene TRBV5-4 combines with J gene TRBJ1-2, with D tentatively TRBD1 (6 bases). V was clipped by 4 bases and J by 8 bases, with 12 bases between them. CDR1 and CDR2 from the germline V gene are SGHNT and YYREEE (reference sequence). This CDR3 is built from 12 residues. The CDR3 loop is CASSKQGYGYTF. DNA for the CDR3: TGTGCCAGCAGCAAACAGGGTTACGGCTACACCTTC.

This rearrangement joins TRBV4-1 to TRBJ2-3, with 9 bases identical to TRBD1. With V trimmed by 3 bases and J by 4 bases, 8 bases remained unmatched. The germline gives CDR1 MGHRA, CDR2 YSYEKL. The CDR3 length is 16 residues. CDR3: CASSQPSGTGSDTQYF. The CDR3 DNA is TGCGCCAGCAGCCAGCCCTCCGGGACAGGGTCAGATACGCAGTATTTT.

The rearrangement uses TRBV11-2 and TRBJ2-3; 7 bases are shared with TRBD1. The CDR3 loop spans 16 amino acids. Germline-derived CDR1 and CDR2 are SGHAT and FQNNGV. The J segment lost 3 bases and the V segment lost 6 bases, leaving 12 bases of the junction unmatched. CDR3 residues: CASRQERGRGTDTQYF. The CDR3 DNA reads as TGTGCCAGCAGGCAGGAAAGGGGGCGAGGTACAGATACGCAGTATTTT.

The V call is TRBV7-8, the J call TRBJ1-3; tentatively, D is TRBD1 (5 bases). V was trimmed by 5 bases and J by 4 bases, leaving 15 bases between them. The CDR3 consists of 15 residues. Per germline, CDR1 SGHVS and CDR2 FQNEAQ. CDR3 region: CASSPGGARGNTIYF. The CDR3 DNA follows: TGTGCCAGCAGCCCGGGCGGGGCGAGGGGAAACACCATATATTTT.

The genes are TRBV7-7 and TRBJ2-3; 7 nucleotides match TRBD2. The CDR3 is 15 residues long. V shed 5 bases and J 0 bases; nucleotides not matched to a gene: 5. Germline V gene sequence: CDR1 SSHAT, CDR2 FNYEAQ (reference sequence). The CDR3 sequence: CASSPSGGSTDTQYF. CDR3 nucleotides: TGTGCCAGCAGCCCCTCGGGGGGAAGCACAGATACGCAGTATTTT. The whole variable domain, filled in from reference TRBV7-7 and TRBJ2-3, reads GAGVSQSPRYKVTKRGQDVTLRCDPISSHATLYWYQQALGQGPEFLTYFNYEAQPDKSGLPSDRFSAERPEGSISTLTIQRTEQRDSAMYRCASSPSGGSTDTQYFGPGTRLTVL.

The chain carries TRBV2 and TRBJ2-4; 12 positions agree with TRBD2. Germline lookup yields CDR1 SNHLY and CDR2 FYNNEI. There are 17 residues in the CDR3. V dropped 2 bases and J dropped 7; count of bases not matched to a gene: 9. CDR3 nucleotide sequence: TGTGCCAGCAGTGAACACCTAGCGGGGGGGCCTGCCAACATTCAGTACTTC. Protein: CASSEHLAGGPANIQYF.

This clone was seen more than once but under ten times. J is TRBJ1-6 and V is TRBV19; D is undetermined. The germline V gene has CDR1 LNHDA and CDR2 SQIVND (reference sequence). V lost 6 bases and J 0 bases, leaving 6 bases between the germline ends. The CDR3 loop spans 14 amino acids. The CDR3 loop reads CASRGSSYNSPLHF. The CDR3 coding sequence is TGTGCCAGTAGAGGGAGCTCCTATAATTCACCCCTCCACTTT.

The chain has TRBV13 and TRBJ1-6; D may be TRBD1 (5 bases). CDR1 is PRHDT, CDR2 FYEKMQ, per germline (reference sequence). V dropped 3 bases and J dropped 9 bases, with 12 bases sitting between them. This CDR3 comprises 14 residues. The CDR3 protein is CASSFNRGLSPLHF. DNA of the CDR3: TGTGCCAGCAGCTTCAATAGGGGCCTTTCACCCCTCCACTTT. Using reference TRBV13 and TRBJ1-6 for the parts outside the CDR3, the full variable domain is AAGVIQSPRHLIKEKRETATLKCYPIPRHDTVYWYQQGPGQDPQFLISFYEKMQSDKGSIPDRFSAQQFSDYHSELNMSSLELGDSALYFCASSFNRGLSPLHFGNGTRLTVT.

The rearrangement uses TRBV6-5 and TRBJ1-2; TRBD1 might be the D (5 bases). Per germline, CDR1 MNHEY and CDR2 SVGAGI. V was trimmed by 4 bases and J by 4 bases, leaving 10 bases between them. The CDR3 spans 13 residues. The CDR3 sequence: CASSSQASYGYTF. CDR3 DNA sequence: TGTGCCAGCAGTTCACAGGCAAGCTATGGCTACACCTTC.

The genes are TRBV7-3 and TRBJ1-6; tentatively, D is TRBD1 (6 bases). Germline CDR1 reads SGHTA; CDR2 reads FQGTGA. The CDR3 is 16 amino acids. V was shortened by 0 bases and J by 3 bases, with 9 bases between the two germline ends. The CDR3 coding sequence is TGTGCCAGCAGCTTAACAGGCAGGGGCTATAATTCACCCCTCCACTTT. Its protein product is CASSLTGRGYNSPLHF.

Here the CDR3 DNA reads TGTGCCAGCAGCCTGGGACAGGGTGTGGAGACCCAGTACTTC. Translated, it gives CASSLGQGVETQYF. This sequence joins TRBV7-6 and TRBJ2-5; 9 bases are shared with TRBD1. V was pared by 5 bases and J by 5 bases, with 6 bases of the junction left unmatched. Germline V gene sequence: CDR1 SGHVS, CDR2 FNYEAQ. The CDR3 loop spans 14 amino acids.